This T cell receptor beta chain came from a study of T cells after yellow fever vaccination (dated by TCRdb to about 2019). Regarding the complete study: The SMART-Seq v4 Ultra Low Input RNA kit was used to prepare libraries from fractions with low cell numbers. Bulk TCR alpha and beta repertoires were sequenced longitudinally to track T-cell clones before and after primary and booster YFV17D yellow fever vaccination. Two healthy male donors, one aged 18 to 30 and one aged 30 to 40 years, made up the cohort. Blood was collected at multiple timepoints before and after primary and secondary immunization, and bulk PBMC replicates and cell subsets were isolated. Summary of the overall study and its limitations: A small share of clonotypes was detected in both CD4 and CD8 compartments, with the overlap likely arising from convergent recombination. After the booster, most of the clones that had expanded following primary vaccination were detected again (almost 98% of CD4 and around 88% of CD8), which suggests that memory was broadly maintained. Because abundant contaminating clonotypes from the bulk population could be contained in FACS-sorted repertoires, computational filtering was required. Because only two donors were included in the study, the extent to which the findings can be generalized is limited. The secondary T-cell response was weaker than the primary response but faster, peaking on day 5 instead of day 15.

Instrument used: Illumina NovaSeq 6000. TCR cDNA was synthesized by 5'RACE template switching, which introduced a universal primer site and unique molecular identifiers. Priming for cDNA synthesis came from both the TCR alpha and TCR beta constant segments. Libraries were amplified in two PCR steps, with sample barcodes and sequencing adapters added in the second step. Sequencing of libraries was done on Illumina HiSeq 2500 (2x100 bp) or NovaSeq (2x150 bp). The paper's processing steps were these. MIGEC handled demultiplexing of reads and collapsing into UMI consensus sequences, while MiXCR performed V(D)J alignment. Vaccine-responding clonotypes were defined with edgeR using replicate PBMC samples, requiring FDR below 0.01 and a log2 fold change above 5 up to day 15. Each bulk clonotype received a CD4 or CD8 identity based on whether the sequenced CD4 or CD8 repertoire contained that clonotype at higher abundance. TCRdb reworked the public reads: Q25 trimming with fastp, MiXCR clone assembly, productive beta chains retained. Rows with a matching CDR3 protein are joined into one entry that keeps the most common DNA and genes. The V and J calls and clone size come from TCRdb's table, not from the authors' own analysis. This sample comprises about 130,000 distinct CDR3 sequences, over 8% of them detected only once. 40% of the sample rests with the top ten.

The treatment or condition label on this specimen signifies: live attenuated yellow fever vaccine strain. PBMCs were isolated from peripheral blood using a standard Ficoll-Paque protocol. CD4 and CD8 T-cell fractions were isolated with Dynabeads CD4 and CD8 positive selection kits. RNA was extracted with TriZol from bulk PBMCs, CD4 and CD8 fractions, and dextramer-positive and dextramer-negative fractions. This clonotype was seen repeatedly, ten times or more. Its antigen remains undetermined. Base qualities are missing; no much larger clone stands one base away. Germline trimming: 4 bases from V, 5 bases from J; junction bases outside gene matches: 0. The CDR3, cysteine through phenylalanine, is 14 amino acids long. Left in the record is the CDR3 DNA by itself, 42 bases read in frame from the first base. Taken from the germline V gene, the CDR1 and CDR2 loops are MGHDK and SYGVNS.

The receptor's source is a man aged 18 to 30 who received the YFV17D yellow fever vaccine. The sample consisted of CD8+ T cells sorted from PBMCs, taken on the day of the yellow fever booster vaccination. Here the chain combines TRBV25-1 and TRBJ1-6, with 9 bases in between that match TRBD1. This receptor has the CDR3 CASSGQGDNSPLHF. The nucleotide sequence is given as TGTGCCAGCAGTGGACAGGGGGATAATTCACCCCTCCACTTT.